The clone carrying this T cell receptor (beta chain) has only a few counts. What it binds is not known. V gave up 6 bases and J gave up 1 base; unmatched junction bases: 4. CDR1 is SGHRS, CDR2 YFSETQ, per germline. This CDR3 contains 15 residues. The protocol was immunoSEQ multiplex PCR, while the TCRdb copy is restricted to in-frame clones and leaves out a portion. Among 90,000 to 120,000 clones listed, over 75% were seen once. The data were taken from a study of cytomegalovirus exposure and HLA in healthy donors. The study, taken as a whole, reports: Researchers counted 150 to 200 TCR beta chains as cytomegalovirus-associated.

Sequencing used PBMCs. The TCR originated in a young woman in good health and CMV-seronegative. The V gene is TRBV5-1, the J gene TRBJ2-5; 12 bases are shared with TRBD2. This CDR3 is CASTPTSGGQETQYF. CDR3 bases: TGCGCCAGCACCCCGACTAGCGGGGGCCAAGAGACCCAGTACTTC.